This TCR beta chain was observed in a study of beta chain features in type 1 diabetes. Study observations and caveats: Type 1 diabetes patients had TCRB CDR3s that were shorter (moderately but significantly so) in all four CD4+ subsets.

What was sequenced were expressed TCRB transcripts, since all of the isolated RNA had been reverse transcribed. Measured with immunoSEQ multiplex PCR; TCRdb has only the in-frame clones, and not every one. The table has about 340,000 clones, roughly 14% seen once. This clone has more than one count but fewer than ten. The antigen is unknown. Sequencing input: naive CD4+ T cells from blood. This receptor was identified in a young woman with type 1 diabetes.

The chain's CDR3 is CASSYIRGSSGNTIYF. The CDR3 nucleotides are TGTGCCAGCAGTTACATCAGGGGGAGCTCTGGAAACACCATATATTTT. The J gene is TRBJ1-3, the V gene TRBV6-6, with TRBD1 matching over 7 bases. Trimming cost V 2 bases and J 0 bases; bases outside gene matches: 4. CDR1 and CDR2 from the germline V gene are MNHNY and SVGAGI (reference sequence). This CDR3 is built from 16 residues.